The 16 T cell receptor beta chains in this list originate from one sample, sequenced in a study of blood T cell repertoires in COVID-19. TCRdb's table, derived via immunoSEQ multiplex PCR, lists solely in-frame clones and lacks some. Among 150,000 to 200,000 clones listed, 80% to 90% were seen once. Sequenced material: peripheral blood. These receptors were obtained from a man between 18 and 35 years old who had recovered from COVID-19.

The chain has TRBV28 and TRBJ1-2, with D possibly matching TRBD1 (5 bases). In germline, CDR1 is MDHEN, CDR2 SYDVKM. The V and J ends lost 8 bases and 1 base respectively, with 20 bases between them. The CDR3 covers 16 residues. CDR3 in amino acids: CASLSILQGFNYGYTF. CDR3 nucleotides: TGTGCCAGCCTTTCTATCCTTCAGGGATTTAACTATGGCTACACCTTC.

The rearrangement uses TRBV28 and TRBJ2-7; 10 bases match TRBD2. This CDR3 has 17 amino acids. Germline V gene data show CDR1 as MDHEN and CDR2 as SYDVKM. Losses at the gene ends were 5 bases for V and 2 bases for J; bases not matched to a gene: 12. The DNA for the CDR3 is TGTGCCAGCAGTCGAATAACGAACCTAGCGGGGGCCTACGAGCAGTACTTC. It codes for CASSRITNLAGAYEQYF.

The chain is built from TRBV3-1 (or the pseudogene TRBV3-2) and TRBJ1-1; D may be TRBD1 (6 bases). CDR3 size: 16 residues. Per the germline V gene, CDR1 is LGHDT and CDR2 is YNNKEL (reference sequence). Trimming pared 2 bases from V and 0 bases from J, leaving 13 bases between. CDR3 loop: CASSQPRGRMNTEAFF. The DNA for the CDR3 is TGTGCCAGCAGCCAACCCAGGGGTAGGATGAACACTGAAGCTTTCTTT.

The genes are TRBV7-2 and TRBJ2-7; the D gene is possibly TRBD2 (6 bases). The CDR3 contains 13 residues. Germline assignment: CDR1 SGHTA and CDR2 FQGNSA. V dropped 4 bases and J dropped 4 bases, with 11 bases sitting between them. The CDR3 is CASSSSTSYEQYF. DNA of the CDR3: TGTGCCAGCAGCTCCTCGACTAGTTACGAGCAGTACTTC.

This clone was found once. J is TRBJ1-2 and V is TRBV12-3 or TRBV12-4; D remains ambiguous. V lost 3 bases to trimming and J lost 8 bases, with 10 bases between them. This CDR3 comprises 12 residues. CDR3 bases: TGTGCCAGCAGTTTCGGCGGTGCGGGCTACACCTTC. It encodes CASSFGGAGYTF.

This chain uses TRBV2 with TRBJ2-1; 8 bases are shared with TRBD1. Per the germline V gene, CDR1 is SNHLY and CDR2 is FYNNEI. The V and J ends lost 4 bases and 3 bases, in that order; junction bases with no gene match: 14. This CDR3 is built from 18 residues. The CDR3 is CASSATEKGQDIYNEQFF. The CDR3 coding sequence is TGTGCCAGCAGTGCAACAGAAAAGGGACAGGACATCTACAATGAGCAGTTCTTC.

The chain joins TRBV3-1 (or the pseudogene TRBV3-2) to TRBJ2-3; 10 bases match TRBD2. Unmatched junction bases numbered 2, after V lost 3 bases and J lost 5 bases. The CDR3 has 14 residues. Germline CDR1 LGHDT, CDR2 YNNKEL (reference sequence). CDR3 sequence: CASSQSGRVDTQYF. The CDR3 bases are TGTGCCAGCAGCCAGAGCGGGAGGGTAGATACGCAGTATTTT.

CDR3 residues: CASSVMVINSFRNSPLHF. The CDR3 region has the DNA TGTGCCAGCAGCGTAATGGTGATAAACAGCTTCAGAAATTCACCCCTCCACTTT. V and J are TRBV9 and TRBJ1-6; D is unclear. The CDR3 sequence is 18 residues long. Trimming cost V 1 base and J 7 bases, with 21 bases left between them. Germline-derived CDR1 and CDR2 are SGDLS and YYNGEE.

This clone occurred once. The chain couples TRBV19 to TRBJ1-5, with D perhaps matching TRBD1 (6 bases). From germline, CDR1 is LNHDA and CDR2 SQIVND (reference sequence). CDR3 length: 13 amino acids. V lost 5 bases to trimming and J lost 4 bases, with 9 bases between them. CDR3 DNA: TGTGCCAGTAGTGTTGGACAGAATCAGCCCCAGCATTTT. It is translated as CASSVGQNQPQHF.

The V and J genes are TRBV18 and TRBJ2-3; 7 bases are shared with TRBD1. The V gene's germline CDR1 is KGHSH and CDR2 LQKENI. This CDR3 has 17 amino acids. V was pared by 1 base and J by 3 bases, with 10 bases of the junction left unmatched. This CDR3 reads CASSPLEGAIPTDTQYF. CDR3 nucleotides: TGTGCCAGCTCACCACTCGAGGGGGCCATCCCGACAGATACGCAGTATTTT.

The V call is TRBV5-4, the J call TRBJ1-2; D not certain. V lost 0 bases to trimming and J lost 7 bases, with 10 bases between them. The germline CDR1 and CDR2 sequences are SGHNT and YYREEE (reference sequence). This CDR3 has 13 residues. Here the CDR3 DNA reads TGTGCCAGCAGCTTGGGGGTAGGAGCTGGCTACACCTTC. Translated: CASSLGVGAGYTF.

The chain recombines TRBV5-1 with TRBJ1-1; 7 nucleotides line up with TRBD1. This CDR3 has 14 amino acids. The germline V gene encodes CDR1 SGHRS and CDR2 YFSETQ. V gave up 4 bases and J gave up 1 base; unmatched junction bases: 4. The CDR3 region is CASSGGTANTEAFF. The CDR3 DNA is TGCGCCAGCAGCGGTGGGACAGCGAACACTGAAGCTTTCTTT.

The chain is built from TRBV10-3 and TRBJ2-5; the match to TRBD2 covers 9 bases. V shed 6 bases, J shed 4 bases, and the junction held 0 bases outside the gene matches. From germline, CDR1 is ENHRY and CDR2 SYGVKD. The CDR3 loop spans 12 amino acids. The CDR3 coding sequence is TGTGCCATCAGGCGGGAGGGAGAGACCCAGTACTTC. This gives the protein CAIRREGETQYF.

As regards this clone: Other DNA sequences in the same sample also yield this CDR3. J is TRBJ1-5 and V is TRBV27; D uncertain. With 4 bases removed from V and 2 bases from J, the gap between germline ends came to 3 bases. From germline, CDR1 is MNHEY and CDR2 SMNVEV (reference sequence). The CDR3 spans 12 residues. CDR3 region: CASSSGNQPQHF. The CDR3 DNA sequence: TGTGCCAGCAGTTCAGGCAATCAGCCCCAGCATTTT.

The V and J genes are TRBV5-1 and TRBJ1-4; 7 bases align to TRBD1. Losses at the gene ends were 1 base for V and 0 bases for J; bases not matched to a gene: 3. The CDR3 runs 16 residues. Germline-derived CDR1 and CDR2 are SGHRS and YFSETQ. The CDR3, as DNA: TGCGCCAGCAGCTTGACAGGGGCGGCAACTAATGAAAAACTGTTTTTT. Residues: CASSLTGAATNEKLFF.

The chain couples TRBV7-9 to TRBJ2-5, with TRBD2 matching over 9 bases. The junction had 11 bases not matched to a gene; V was cut back by 7 bases and J by 5 bases. The CDR3 runs 15 residues. Germline CDR1 and CDR2: SEHNR and FQNEAQ (reference sequence). CDR3 nucleotide sequence: TGTGCCAGCACAACCCCTCTAGCGGGACGTGAGACCCAGTACTTC. This codes for CASTTPLAGRETQYF.